This is a list of T cell receptor beta chains from one sample in a study of cytomegalovirus exposure and HLA in healthy donors. Measured with immunoSEQ multiplex PCR; TCRdb has only the in-frame clones, and not every one. This sample has over 150,000 clones, with about nine tenths found just once. Material for sequencing was PBMCs. These receptors were collected from a woman between 25 and 40 years old in good health and CMV-seronegative. The CDR3 runs from the conserved cysteine through the conserved F or W. A D gene is named only where the DNA matches it firmly. The listing skips clone size in some rows; elsewhere it reads once, few, many or a size class.

j_call,v_call,clone_size,d_call,cdr3_nt,cdr3_aa
TRBJ1-2,TRBV19,few,.,TGTGCCAGCCGGAGCGGCCAGGGAAACTATGGCTACACCTTC,CASRSGQGNYGYTF
TRBJ1-1,TRBV5-1,.,.,TGCGCCAGCAAGTCCCAGGGTTACACTGAAGCTTTCTTT,CASKSQGYTEAFF
TRBJ1-6,TRBV5-1,.,.,TGCGCCAGCAGCTTCGGCAGCCATAATTCACCCCTCCACTTT,CASSFGSHNSPLHF
TRBJ1-2,TRBV2,.,.,TGTGCCAGCGAAGAAGAGGGCAGAACCTCATCCTATGGCTACACCTTC,CASEEEGRTSSYGYTF
TRBJ2-7,TRBV12-2,few,.,TGTGCAAGTCGTTCGACAGTAACCGAGCAGTACTTC,CASRSTVTEQYF
TRBJ2-6,TRBV2,.,.,TGTGCCAGACAGGGAGCTGGGGCCAACGTCCTGACTTTC,CARQGAGANVLTF
TRBJ1-2,TRBV4-2,.,TRBD1,TGTGCCAGCAGCCAAGATCCGGGACAGGGTTTGGTTGGCTACACCTTC,CASSQDPGQGLVGYTF
TRBJ1-2,TRBV4-1,.,.,TGCGCCAGCAGCCAAGTAAGCGTTACTAACTATGGCTACACCTTC,CASSQVSVTNYGYTF
TRBJ2-5,TRBV7-8,.,TRBD2,TGTGCCAGCAGCTTACAAGCGGGGCAAGAGACCCAGTACTTC,CASSLQAGQETQYF
TRBJ2-7,TRBV27,.,TRBD1,TGTGCCAGCAGTGTCGGGACAGGCAACCACGAGCAGTACTTC,CASSVGTGNHEQYF
TRBJ2-3,TRBV5-4,.,.,TGTGCCAGCAGCTTCGGGGGTCTGGGGGATACGCAGTATTTT,CASSFGGLGDTQYF
TRBJ1-1,TRBV19,.,.,TGTGCCAGTAGTATAGGGTACCAACAAGCTTTCTTT,CASSIGYQQAFF
TRBJ2-1,TRBV29-1,.,.,TGCAGCGTTGGAACCTACAATGAGCAGTTCTTC,CSVGTYNEQFF
TRBJ1-2,TRBV27,.,.,TGTGCCAGCAGAGGCAGGGAAAACTATGGCTACACCTTC,CASRGRENYGYTF
TRBJ2-7,TRBV27,.,TRBD1,TGTGCCAGCAGCTCCCGACAGGGGGGCTACGAGCAGTACTTC,CASSSRQGGYEQYF
TRBJ1-4,TRBV7-9,.,.,TGTGCCAGCAGCTTCGAACGCGCAAAACTGTTTTTT,CASSFERAKLFF
TRBJ2-3,TRBV7-3,.,TRBD1,TGTGCCAGCAGCTTCTTAGGACAGGGGTCAGATACGCAGTATTTT,CASSFLGQGSDTQYF
TRBJ2-5,TRBV10-3,.,.,TGTGCCATCAGTGAGTCAGGTGCGGGACCTTTGTCAGAGACCCAGTACTTC,CAISESGAGPLSETQYF
TRBJ2-7,TRBV4-2,.,TRBD2,TGTGCCAGCAGCCAAGGACTAGCGGGAGGGCCGGGGTCCTACGAGCAGTACTTC,CASSQGLAGGPGSYEQYF
TRBJ1-6,TRBV10-2,.,TRBD1,TGCGCCAGCAGTGTCGACAGGGCGAGCTCACCCCTCCACTTT,CASSVDRASSPLHF
TRBJ2-7,TRBV7-2,.,TRBD2,TGTGCCAGCAGCTTTACTAGCGGGTTATACGAGCAGTACTTC,CASSFTSGLYEQYF
TRBJ1-5,TRBV5-4,.,.,TGTGCCAGCAGCTCATTTAAAGAACTGTATAAGGAGGCCCGTCAGCCCCAGCATTTT,CASSSFKELYKEARQPQHF
TRBJ2-3,TRBV10-3,.,TRBD1,TGTGCCGCTTGGGACAGCTCTAGCACAGATACGCAGTATTTT,CAAWDSSSTDTQYF
TRBJ1-2,TRBV28,.,TRBD1,TGTGCCAGCAGTGCCACAGGGGGCCCCTATGGCTACACCTTC,CASSATGGPYGYTF
TRBJ1-6,TRBV4-3,few,.,TGCGCCAGCAGCCCGTCTCCAAGAACAAATTCACCCCTCCACTTT,CASSPSPRTNSPLHF
TRBJ2-3,TRBV13,.,TRBD1,TGTGCCAGCAGCGGAGACAGGGTTCGGGGAGATACGCAGTATTTT,CASSGDRVRGDTQYF
TRBJ1-1,TRBV5-1,.,TRBD1,TGCGCCAGCAGCTTGTACGTCAGGGGGTCGGACACTGAAGCTTTCTTT,CASSLYVRGSDTEAFF
TRBJ1-5,TRBV19,.,.,TGTGCCAGTAAGAGCCAGCCCCAGCATTTT,CASKSQPQHF
TRBJ2-2,TRBV5-4,.,TRBD2,TGTGCCAGCAGCTTGTCTAGCGGGAAGAACGGGGAGCTGTTTTTT,CASSLSSGKNGELFF
TRBJ1-1,TRBV27,.,.,TGTGCCAGCAACCCGGGGGGCTGGAACACTGAAGCTTTCTTT,CASNPGGWNTEAFF
TRBJ2-2,TRBV6-1,.,.,TGTGCCAGCACAACGAGGGGGAGAGCCCGGGAGCTGTTTTTT,CASTTRGRARELFF
TRBJ2-2,TRBV29-1,.,.,TGCAGCGCCGTGGTGGCCAGGGCGAACACCGGGGAGCTGTTTTTT,CSAVVARANTGELFF
TRBJ1-1,TRBV5-6,.,.,TGTGCCAGCAGCTTTACAAGGGCTTGGGACACTGAAGCTTTCTTT,CASSFTRAWDTEAFF
TRBJ1-2,TRBV15,.,.,TGTGCCACCAGCAGAGACCGCAGTCCCGGGAATGGCTACACCTTC,CATSRDRSPGNGYTF
TRBJ2-6,TRBV5-4,.,.,TGTGCCAGCAGCTTGGTTCCGGGGAGTGGGGCCAACGTCCTGACTTTC,CASSLVPGSGANVLTF
TRBJ2-1,TRBV5-4,.,.,TGTGCCAGCAGCTTGGAGGGAGTAGCGCTCGGTGAGCAGTTCTTC,CASSLEGVALGEQFF
TRBJ1-3,TRBV9,.,TRBD1,TGTGCCAGCAGCGATGCAAATACCGGGACAGGGGGAGCTGGAAACACCATATATTTT,CASSDANTGTGGAGNTIYF
TRBJ2-5,TRBV5-1,.,TRBD1,TGCGCCAGCAGCTTGGGACAGGGAAACCAAGAGACCCAGTACTTC,CASSLGQGNQETQYF
TRBJ1-5,TRBV2,.,.,TGTGCCAGCAGTCCGGGGACACCCAGCAATCAGCCCCAGCATTTT,CASSPGTPSNQPQHF
TRBJ1-1,TRBV6-1,.,.,TGTGCCAGCAGTGTGTGGGGGAACACTGAAGCTTTCTTT,CASSVWGNTEAFF
TRBJ2-7,TRBV19,once,TRBD2,TGTGCCAGTAGTATCGGTATCGGGGCTAGCGGCAGCTCCTACGAGCAGTACTTC,CASSIGIGASGSSYEQYF
TRBJ2-2,TRBV6-5,.,.,TGTGCCAGCAGTTACTTTTCCAGGGTCACCGGGGAGCTGTTTTTT,CASSYFSRVTGELFF
TRBJ2-5,TRBV19,.,TRBD2,TGTGCCAGTAGTAATAGCGGGAGTCGTAAGGAGACCCAGTACTTC,CASSNSGSRKETQYF
TRBJ2-3,TRBV27,.,.,TGTGCCAGCAGTTTTTTACAGGCCAGCACAGATACGCAGTATTTT,CASSFLQASTDTQYF
TRBJ1-4,TRBV13,.,TRBD1,TGTGCCAGCAGCGAGACAGGGGGCGATGAAAAACTGTTTTTT,CASSETGGDEKLFF
TRBJ2-7,TRBV5-8,.,TRBD1,TGTGCCAGCAGCCCTGAACCCGGGACAGGTCAATACGAGCAGTACTTC,CASSPEPGTGQYEQYF
TRBJ1-1,TRBV6-5,.,.,TGTGCCAGCAGTTACGCGGGGTATTTTGAAGCTTTCTTT,CASSYAGYFEAFF
TRBJ2-1,TRBV2,.,TRBD2,TGTGCCAGCAGTGAGCCTAGCGGGGTTAATGAGCAGTTCTTC,CASSEPSGVNEQFF
TRBJ1-1,TRBV2,.,.,TGTGCCAGCAGTAAAGAGACCGCCACAACTGAAGCTTTCTTT,CASSKETATTEAFF
TRBJ2-3,TRBV15,.,TRBD2,TGTGCCACCAGCAGAGATCGAGGACTAGCGGGGACCTTGGGTGTCACAGATACGCAGTATTTT,CATSRDRGLAGTLGVTDTQYF
TRBJ1-2,TRBV19,.,.,TGTGCCAGTAGTTGGGGGTCATCATCTGGCTACACCTTC,CASSWGSSSGYTF
TRBJ2-1,TRBV6-6,.,.,TGTGCCAGCAGTGACAGCCGGGGGAGAGAGCAGTTCTTC,CASSDSRGREQFF
TRBJ1-4,TRBV4-1,.,.,TGCGCCAGCAGCCAAGGGCCGGCGCCTAATGAAAAACTGTTTTTT,CASSQGPAPNEKLFF
TRBJ2-1,TRBV5-1,.,.,TGCGCCAGCAGCGAAGATACAATGATCTCGCAGGGGTTCTTC,CASSEDTMISQGFF
TRBJ2-7,TRBV9,once,.,TGTGCCAGCAGCGTAGGACACCGCCAAGGTTACGAGCAGTACTTC,CASSVGHRQGYEQYF